A single T cell receptor (beta chain) is shown here with its context. The antigen this receptor binds is unknown. One base away there is no much larger clone; base qualities are not given. Counted from cysteine to phenylalanine, this CDR3 has 14 amino acids. Of the read, only the CDR3 DNA is kept; its 42 bases are in frame from base 1. CDR1 is given as MNHNY and CDR2 as SVGAGI, both from the germline V gene (reference sequence). Relative to germline, V is 0 bases shorter and J is 6 bases shorter, with 10 bases between their ends. The immunoSEQ Assay, a bias-controlled multiplex PCR, was used to amplify TCRbeta CDR3 regions from genomic DNA. For the original study's pipeline: The number of nucleated cells in each sample was estimated from the amplification of reference gene primers within the assay. Sequence reads were collapsed and filtered to measure the absolute abundance of every unique TCRbeta CDR3 rearrangement. For each sample, productive Simpson clonality was calculated by taking the square root of Simpson's diversity index across productive rearrangements. TCRdb retrieved this table from immuneACCESS and kept in-frame rearrangements only. Not all clones are present; in checked studies, unresolved V genes account for under half, and no reason is known for the remainder. V, J and clone size derive from that table, while D and trimming were established from the DNA sequence. The sample profile shows approximately 31,000 clones; roughly 85% of them were found once. Around 17% of the sample rests with the top ten.

The sample is drawn from a study of blood T cell repertoires in COVID-19 (dated by TCRdb to about 2020). For the wider study: Samples covering the acute and convalescent phases of COVID-19 were provided by collaborators in the United States, Italy and Spain. The material from the prospective study consisted of cDNA or gDNA derived from T cells, B-cell-depleted T cells, or PBMCs. The dataset comprised deeply sampled blood TCRbeta repertoires from subjects exposed to, actively infected with, or recovered from COVID-19. The repertoires were released in a freely available public database meant as a resource for research on the immune response to SARS-CoV-2. Samples came from the ongoing ImmuneRACE study (first 160 participants) plus 1,254 subjects from 6 global collaborators. The sample metadata nearly always contained a de-identified subject ID, COVID-19 status, age in years and sex. Where available, HLA class I and class II types were obtained from metadata supplied by the sample provider rather than from assay-based typing. The investigation overall reported the following: How much clinical and demographic metadata was included differed by source and by participant, and the metadata was provided uncurated.

Each collaborating institution followed its own protocols to collect whole blood in K2EDTA tubes. For TCRbeta analysis, collaborators shipped samples as frozen whole blood, isolated PBMCs, or DNA extracted from either of those sample types. Recombination connected TRBV6-6 to TRBJ2-3; the D gene is possibly TRBD1, with 6 bases matching. The receptor was isolated from a woman aged 55-70 years with active COVID-19. Sequenced sample: peripheral blood. The CDR3 here reads CASSYSQGLDTQYF. The sequence in DNA is TGTGCCAGCAGTTACTCGCAGGGGCTGGATACGCAGTATTTT.